This TCR beta chain emerged from a study of control samples from healthy donors and cancer patients. This clone has a handful of counts. Method: immunoSEQ multiplex PCR; TCRdb's copy keeps in-frame clones and lacks some. Of around 14,000 clones listed, 60% to 80% are singletons. This CDR3 has 12 residues. Germline loops: CDR1 MNHNY, CDR2 SVGAGI (reference sequence). Trimming took off 1 base at V and 7 bases at J, with 7 bases between the two ends. This clonotype originated in a female donor with lung cancer. The rearrangement joins TRBV6-6 to TRBJ1-1; D is ambiguous. What was sequenced was formalin-fixed, paraffin-embedded tissue. DNA for the CDR3: TGTGCCAGCAGTTACTTAAACCGTGAAGCTTTCTTT. Translated, it gives CASSYLNREAFF.